Listed below are T cell receptor beta chains from one sample, sequenced in a study of CD8+CD57+ T cells in acquired aplastic anemia. TCRdb re-analysed the reads in MiXCR, keeping a single row per CDR3 protein. The sample records 300,000 or so distinct CDR3 sequences, approximately 57% being singletons. Sequenced sample: sorted CD4+, CD8+, or CD8+CD57+ T cells (not recorded which) from PBMCs. All receptors come from a human donor with aplastic anemia. CDR3s include the opening cysteine and the closing phenylalanine or tryptophan. D genes are given only for firm matches. Clone size is stated in some rows and not others, as once, few, many or a class when expanded.

>TRBD1|NA|TRBV20-1|TRBJ2-3
CSAVTGASTDTQYF
TGCAGTGCGGTGACAGGGGCTAGCACAGATACGCAGTATTTT
>TRBD1|many|TRBV6-2/TRBV6-3|TRBJ1-3
CASSSGQAPSGNTIYF
TGTGCCAGCAGTTCCGGACAGGCCCCCTCTGGAAACACCATATATTTT
>TRBD1|NA|TRBV20-1|TRBJ1-4
CSAAGQGIEKLFF
TGCAGTGCGGCCGGACAGGGTATTGAAAAACTGTTTTTT
>NA|many|TRBV6-6|TRBJ2-3
CASSYSGFSTDTQYF
TGTGCCAGCAGTTACTCAGGGTTTAGCACAGATACGCAGTATTTT
>TRBD1|NA|TRBV2|TRBJ2-5
CASTGQVPQQEAQYF
TGTGCCAGCACAGGACAGGTCCCTCAGCAAGAGGCCCAGTACTTC
>TRBD2|once|TRBV20-1|TRBJ2-3
CSALLAGGPTDTQYF
TGCAGTGCTTTACTAGCGGGGGGGCCCACAGATACGCAGTATTTT
>TRBD1|NA|TRBV10-3|TRBJ1-2
CAISGNRGSGYTF
TGTGCCATCAGTGGTAACAGGGGGAGCGGCTACACCTTC
>TRBD1|NA|TRBV10-3|TRBJ1-1
CAISTQGARLAFF
TGTGCCATCAGCACACAGGGGGCAAGGTTAGCTTTCTTT
>NA|NA|TRBV7-2|TRBJ1-2
CASSLDRTRGYTF
TGTGCCAGCAGCTTAGATAGGACGAGGGGCTACACCTTC
>TRBD2|NA|TRBV10-3|TRBJ2-7
CAGLLAGANSYEQYF
TGTGCCGGACTCCTAGCGGGGGCGAACTCCTACGAGCAGTACTTC
>NA|many|TRBV7-8|TRBJ1-6
CASSLEPGLLASALHF
TGTGCCAGCAGCTTAGAACCAGGTCTTCTCGCTTCAGCCCTCCACTTT
>NA|NA|TRBV7-3|TRBJ1-1
CASSLSMNTEAFF
TGTGCCAGCAGCTTGTCAATGAACACTGAAGCTTTCTTT
>TRBD1|many|TRBV6-2/TRBV6-3|TRBJ1-2
CASSYATGAGYGYTF
TGTGCCAGCAGTTACGCGACAGGGGCGGGCTATGGCTACACCTTC
>TRBD1|NA|TRBV15|TRBJ1-1
CATSRGATGGIEAFF
TGTGCCACCAGCAGAGGGGCCACAGGGGGTATTGAAGCTTTCTTT
>TRBD1|NA|TRBV29-1|TRBJ1-6
CSVLTGGGSPLHF
TGCAGCGTGTTGACAGGGGGCGGTTCACCCCTCCACTTT
>TRBD2|NA|TRBV29-1|TRBJ2-5
CSSRPAGEAETQYF
TGCAGCAGTCGACCAGCGGGAGAGGCAGAGACCCAGTACTTC
>TRBD2|many|TRBV5-1|TRBJ2-2
CASSAGLAGSGELFF
TGCGCCAGCAGCGCGGGACTAGCGGGATCCGGGGAGCTGTTTTTT
>TRBD1|NA|TRBV9|TRBJ2-2
CASSGSGTGMPGELFF
TGTGCCAGCAGCGGTTCCGGGACAGGGATGCCCGGGGAGCTGTTTTTT
>NA|many|TRBV6-5|TRBJ2-7
CASSSPYSYEQYF
TGTGCCAGCAGTTCTCCCTATTCCTACGAGCAGTACTTC
>NA|NA|TRBV15|TRBJ2-5
CATSRDGTVQETQYF
TGTGCCACCAGCAGAGATGGTACAGTCCAAGAGACCCAGTACTTC
>NA|NA|TRBV29-1|TRBJ2-3
CSVDSWGEGDTQYF
TGCAGCGTTGATTCATGGGGGGAAGGAGATACGCAGTATTTT
>TRBD1|NA|TRBV7-9|TRBJ1-2
CASSATGSPPAHYGYTF
TGTGCCAGCAGCGCGACAGGGTCCCCCCCCGCTCACTATGGCTACACCTTC
>TRBD1|many|TRBV18|TRBJ2-7
CASSGTGGSYEQYF
TGTGCCAGCTCCGGGACAGGGGGCTCCTACGAGCAGTACTTC
>NA|many|TRBV5-1|TRBJ1-5
CASSFARGVQPQHF
TGCGCCAGCAGCTTTGCTAGGGGGGTTCAGCCCCAGCATTTT
>NA|few|TRBV7-9|TRBJ1-6
CASSLEVGIDSPLHF
TGTGCCAGCAGCTTAGAGGTGGGAATCGATTCACCCCTCCACTTT
>NA|NA|TRBV24-1|TRBJ1-6
CATSDPSGGSALHF
TGTGCCACCAGTGATCCTAGCGGGGGAAGCGCCCTCCACTTT
>NA|NA|TRBV6-5|TRBJ2-3
CASRSPGQAGADTQYF
TGTGCCAGCAGATCGCCGGGACAGGCGGGGGCTGATACGCAGTATTTT
>NA|few|TRBV20-1|TRBJ1-5
CSARGGAEYQPQHF
TGCAGTGCTAGAGGGGGGGCGGAATATCAGCCCCAGCATTTT
>TRBD1|NA|TRBV7-2|TRBJ2-7
CASSRQGLEQYF
TGTGCCAGCAGCCGACAGGGTCTCGAGCAGTACTTC
>NA|many|TRBV2|TRBJ2-7
CASSRQYEQYF
TGTGCCAGCAGTCGCCAGTACGAGCAGTACTTC
>NA|NA|TRBV9|TRBJ2-5
CASSSFLGFQETQYF
TGTGCCAGCAGCTCCTTTCTTGGGTTTCAAGAGACCCAGTACTTC
>NA|NA|TRBV14|TRBJ2-3
CASSHAGTYSGDTQYF
TGTGCCAGCAGCCATGCCGGGACCTATTCCGGAGATACGCAGTATTTT
>NA|once|TRBV29-1|TRBJ2-7
CSVIRAGYEQYF
TGCAGCGTTATTCGGGCAGGCTACGAGCAGTACTTC
>NA|NA|TRBV25-1|TRBJ1-1
CASSDWTAADTEAFF
TGTGCCAGCAGTGACTGGACAGCCGCGGACACTGAAGCTTTCTTT
>TRBD2|NA|TRBV6-5|TRBJ2-3
CASGYRGAGLASSTDTQYF
TGTGCCAGCGGTTACCGGGGTGCGGGACTAGCTTCTAGCACAGATACGCAGTATTTT
>NA|NA|TRBV11-3|TRBJ2-5
CASSGSNSTGEETQYF
TGTGCCAGCAGCGGATCAAATTCGACAGGCGAAGAGACCCAGTACTTC
>NA|once|TRBV7-3|TRBJ2-3
CASSLSTGTDTQYF
TGTGCCAGCAGCTTAAGTACGGGGACAGATACGCAGTATTTT
>NA|NA|TRBV5-1|TRBJ2-6
CASSQQAASGANVLTF
TGCGCCAGCAGCCAGCAGGCGGCCTCTGGGGCCAACGTCCTGACTTTC
>NA|many|TRBV7-8|TRBJ2-3
CASTRGRGGSSTDTQYF
TGTGCCAGCACCAGAGGAAGGGGGGGATCTAGCACAGATACGCAGTATTTT
>TRBD1|few|TRBV2|TRBJ2-7
CASSDPGQGGSEQYF
TGTGCCAGCAGTGACCCGGGACAGGGAGGGAGCGAGCAGTACTTC
>NA|NA|TRBV2|TRBJ2-7
CAISPGEGTYEQYF
TGTGCCATCAGTCCCGGAGAGGGAACCTACGAGCAGTACTTC
>NA|NA|TRBV29-1|TRBJ2-7
CSAKGSSYEQYF
TGCAGCGCCAAGGGCAGCTCCTACGAGCAGTACTTC
>NA|NA|TRBV7-9|TRBJ1-2
CASRPDIKTVFHGYTF
TGTGCCAGCAGACCAGATATTAAGACAGTCTTTCATGGCTACACCTTC
>NA|NA|TRBV5-5|TRBJ2-1
CASSLNPSYEQFF
TGTGCCAGCAGCTTAAACCCCTCCTATGAGCAGTTCTTC
>NA|NA|TRBV7-3|TRBJ2-7
CASSTPRQPFSYEQYF
TGTGCCAGCAGCACACCCCGACAGCCATTTTCCTACGAGCAGTACTTC